These 24 T cell receptor beta chains share one sample of origin, sequenced in a study of cytomegalovirus exposure and HLA in healthy donors. PCR amplification relied on 60 Vbeta primers (plus 13 Jbeta primers). Here immunoSEQ multiplex PCR was the method, and the copy in TCRdb shows in-frame clones only, minus some. The table has 100,000 to 150,000 clones, around 83% seen once. The sequenced material came from PBMCs. The receptor set was obtained from a man over 45 in good health and CMV-seronegative.

The count of this clone is one. This sequence joins TRBV5-5 and TRBJ1-4; D remains unclear. CDR1 is SGHKS, CDR2 YYEKEE, per germline (reference sequence). V was cut by 1 base and J by 4 bases, with 5 bases left in between. The CDR3 contains 13 residues. This chain's CDR3 is CASSLTVNEKLFF. The CDR3 region has the DNA TGTGCCAGCAGCTTGACAGTTAATGAAAAACTGTTTTTT.

V usage is TRBV11-2 and J usage is TRBJ2-5; D gene unclear. Trimming left V 3 bases short and J 5 bases short, with 16 bases between. In germline, CDR1 is SGHAT, CDR2 FQNNGV. This CDR3 has 15 amino acids. For the CDR3, the DNA is TGTGCCAGCAGCTTCAACCCCTCCAAAGAGGAGACCCAGTACTTC. It yields the protein CASSFNPSKEETQYF.

V gene TRBV2 combines with J gene TRBJ1-3; D remains unclear. This CDR3 has 14 amino acids. The germline V gene has CDR1 SNHLY and CDR2 FYNNEI. Trimming took off 2 bases at V and 0 bases at J, with 5 bases between the two ends. The CDR3 here is CASSEPRSGNTIYF. For the CDR3, the DNA is TGTGCCAGCAGTGAACCCCGCTCTGGAAACACCATATATTTT. Complete variable domain (other parts from reference TRBV2 and TRBJ1-3): EPEVTQTPSHQVTQMGQEVILRCVPISNHLYFYWYRQILGQKVEFLVSFYNNEISEKSEIFDDQFSVERPDGSNFTLKIRSTKLEDSAMYFCASSEPRSGNTIYFGEGSWLTVV.

The chain has TRBV5-6 and TRBJ2-5; 7 bases fit TRBD1. CDR1 SGHDT and CDR2 YYEEEE come from the germline V gene. The V and J ends lost 3 bases and 4 bases, in that order; junction bases with no gene match: 6. The CDR3 loop spans 14 amino acids. The DNA for the CDR3 is TGTGCCAGCAGCTCGAGGGGGCTTGCAGAGACCCAGTACTTC. Its protein product is CASSSRGLAETQYF.

V is TRBV5-8 and J is TRBJ1-4; D unclear. The CDR3 is 13 amino acids. Trimming shortened V by 0 bases and J by 3 bases, and 3 bases separated the two germline ends. Germline V gene sequence: CDR1 SGHTS, CDR2 YDEGEE. In nucleotides, the CDR3 is TGTGCCAGCAGCTTGGGGCCTAATGAAAAACTGTTTTTT. Amino acids: CASSLGPNEKLFF.

This CDR3 reads CASSYRDTHNEQFF. In DNA form, the CDR3 reads TGTGCCAGCAGCTATCGGGACACTCACAATGAGCAGTTCTTC. The chain employs TRBV7-9 and TRBJ2-1; possibly TRBD1 for D (6 bases). The length of the CDR3 is 14 residues. In germline, CDR1 is SEHNR, CDR2 FQNEAQ (reference sequence). Trimming shortened V by 4 bases and J by 5 bases, and 12 bases separated the two germline ends.

The rearrangement uses TRBV30 and TRBJ2-1, with 7 bases lining up with TRBD2. V lost 8 bases to trimming and J lost 8 bases; unmatched junction nucleotides: 18. Germline-derived CDR1 and CDR2 are GTSNPN and SVGIG (reference sequence). The CDR3 consists of 15 residues. The CDR3 is CAGGEGPGRIDEQFF. CDR3 sequence (DNA): TGTGCCGGGGGGGAGGGGCCCGGACGCATCGATGAGCAGTTCTTC.

The chain combines TRBV4-2 with TRBJ1-1; tentatively, D is TRBD1 (5 bases). V lost 1 base to trimming and J lost 3 bases, with 12 bases between them. In germline, CDR1 is LGHNA, CDR2 YNFKEQ. The CDR3 extends over 15 amino acids. CDR3 region: CASSQVGRGDTEAFF. The CDR3 coding sequence is TGTGCCAGCAGCCAAGTGGGACGGGGGGACACTGAAGCTTTCTTT.

The gene calls are TRBV5-1 and TRBJ2-4; D possibly corresponds to TRBD2 (6 bases). The CDR3 is made up of 14 amino acids. Germline loops: CDR1 SGHRS, CDR2 YFSETQ. V was cut by 5 bases and J by 6 bases, with 15 bases left in between. The CDR3 DNA sequence: TGCGCCAGCAGAGTAGCAGGAGGGCGAAACATTCAGTACTTC. Its protein is CASRVAGGRNIQYF.

The gene calls are TRBV4-1 and TRBJ2-2; TRBD2 matches at 10 bases. The CDR3 extends over 20 amino acids. CDR1 is MGHRA and CDR2 is YSYEKL in the germline V gene. Losses at the gene ends were 3 bases for V and 3 bases for J; bases not matched to a gene: 16. The CDR3 bases are TGCGCCAGCAGCCAGCCGCCGTTGGCTAGCGGGGGCAAGGACACCGGGGAGCTGTTTTTT. Translated: CASSQPPLASGGKDTGELFF.

This clone was observed a single time. The J gene is TRBJ2-5, the V gene TRBV13, with unresolved D. The J call may be faulty, since TRBJ2-7 better matches the DNA end. The CDR3 has 13 residues. The germline V gene encodes CDR1 PRHDT and CDR2 FYEKMQ (reference sequence). The CDR3: CASSLGGASEQYF. In DNA, the CDR3 is TGTGCCAGCAGCTTAGGAGGAGCCTCCGAGCAGTACTTC.

The chain joins TRBV30 to TRBJ1-3; no clear D. The CDR3 spans 12 residues. The germline V and J ends were trimmed by 3 bases and 2 bases, with 5 bases remaining between them. Germline assignment: CDR1 GTSNPN and CDR2 SVGIG (reference sequence). CDR3 residues: CAWSLAGNTIYF. The CDR3, as DNA: TGTGCCTGGAGCCTAGCTGGAAACACCATATATTTT. Full variable domain (remainder filled in from reference TRBV30 and TRBJ1-3): SQTIHQWPATLVQPVGSPLSLECTVEGTSNPNLYWYRQAAGRGLQLLFYSVGIGQISSEVPQNLSASRPQDRQFILSSKKLLLSDSGFYLCAWSLAGNTIYFGEGSWLTVV.

V is TRBV2 and J is TRBJ2-1; the match to TRBD1 covers 9 bases. The CDR3 has 13 amino acids. Germline CDR1 and CDR2: SNHLY and FYNNEI. V shed 4 bases, J shed 10 bases, and the junction held 5 bases outside the gene matches. Here the CDR3 DNA reads TGTGCCAGCAGTGGGGGACAGGGCGGCGAGCAGTTCTTC. Translated: CASSGGQGGEQFF.

The gene calls are TRBV27 and TRBJ2-7; D possibly corresponds to TRBD1 (5 bases). Germline assignment: CDR1 MNHEY and CDR2 SMNVEV (reference sequence). V was pared by 3 bases and J by 6 bases, with 18 bases between. The CDR3 runs to 15 residues. The CDR3 DNA reads TGTGCCAGCAGTTTTGTACAGGCCCCCTTCGGCGAGCAGTACTTC. Its protein is CASSFVQAPFGEQYF.

The chain couples TRBV5-1 to TRBJ1-2; 9 nucleotides agree with TRBD1. Per germline, CDR1 SGHRS and CDR2 YFSETQ. The CDR3 has 14 residues. V was clipped by 4 bases and J by 4 bases; unmatched bases: 5. Here the CDR3 DNA reads TGCGCCAGCAGCCAGGACAGGGGAACCTATGGCTACACCTTC. Its translation: CASSQDRGTYGYTF.

J is TRBJ1-1 and V is TRBV7-4, with a possible D match to TRBD1 (6 bases). CDR3 length equals 14 residues. Trimming stripped 6 bases from V and 4 bases from J, with 15 bases between. Germline V gene lookup returns CDR1 SGHVT and CDR2 SQSDAQ. CDR3 coding DNA: TGTGCCAGCAGATGTTACAGGGTCGGCACTGAAGCTTTCTTT. Protein product: CASRCYRVGTEAFF.

The J gene is TRBJ1-2, the V gene TRBV6-5; D is possibly TRBD1 (5 bases). V gave up 6 bases and J gave up 4 bases, with 18 bases separating them. CDR1 and CDR2 from the germline V gene are MNHEY and SVGAGI. This CDR3 contains 15 residues. The CDR3 loop reads CASSDPGRGGYGYTF. The CDR3 DNA follows: TGTGCCAGCAGCGACCCCGGGAGGGGTGGCTATGGCTACACCTTC.

The rearrangement uses TRBV9 and TRBJ1-2, with D tentatively TRBD1 (5 bases). Germline CDR1 is SGDLS and CDR2 is YYNGEE. V gave up 5 bases and J gave up 5 bases, with 16 bases separating them. CDR3 size: 14 residues. CDR3 sequence: CASRGLGGFYGYTF. For the CDR3, the DNA is TGTGCCAGCAGGGGGTTGGGGGGTTTTTATGGCTACACCTTC. Based on the CDR3 plus reference TRBV9 and TRBJ1-2, the full variable domain is DSGVTQTPKHLITATGQRVTLRCSPRSGDLSVYWYQQSLDQGLQFLIQYYNGEERAKGNILERFSAQQFPDLHSELNLSSLELGDSALYFCASRGLGGFYGYTFGSGTRLTVV.

V gene TRBV4-1 combines with J gene TRBJ2-7; 7 bases match TRBD1. With V trimmed by 2 bases and J by 4 bases, 11 bases remained unmatched. This CDR3 is 16 amino acids long. The germline gives CDR1 MGHRA, CDR2 YSYEKL. The CDR3 sequence: CASSQSTGQILYEQYF. The CDR3 DNA reads as TGCGCCAGCAGCCAATCGACGGGACAGATCCTGTACGAGCAGTACTTC.

V is TRBV5-1 and J is TRBJ2-7, with 7 positions matching TRBD1. This CDR3 contains 16 residues. V was clipped by 5 bases and J by 2 bases; unmatched bases: 13. Germline lookup yields CDR1 SGHRS and CDR2 YFSETQ. Here the CDR3 DNA reads TGCGCCAGCAGAACTGGACAGGTCACGGGCACCTACGAGCAGTACTTC. Its protein is CASRTGQVTGTYEQYF.

Comments on this clone: Other nucleotide sequences in the sample specify the same CDR3. The chain recombines TRBV9 with TRBJ2-1, with D unclear. Germline loops: CDR1 SGDLS, CDR2 YYNGEE. The CDR3 has 13 residues. V gave up 0 bases and J gave up 4 bases, with 5 bases separating them. CDR3 in DNA: TGTGCCAGCAGCGTAGGGCAGTACAATGAGCAGTTCTTC. Protein: CASSVGQYNEQFF.

The chain carries TRBV10-3 and TRBJ1-2, with 8 nucleotides matching TRBD1. The CDR3 has 14 residues. The germline gives CDR1 ENHRY, CDR2 SYGVKD. Losses at the gene ends were 3 bases for V and 8 bases for J; bases not matched to a gene: 8. CDR3 region: CAISDGTGAEGYTF. CDR3 nucleotides: TGTGCCATCAGTGACGGGACAGGTGCGGAGGGCTACACCTTC.

The genes are TRBV30 and TRBJ1-1, with TRBD1 as a possible D gene (5 bases). CDR1 is GTSNPN, CDR2 SVGIG, per germline (reference sequence). V shed 5 bases and J shed 5 bases, with 21 bases lying between them. The CDR3 is made up of 15 amino acids. CDR3 loop: CAWGWSGRGGTEAFF. The CDR3 DNA reads as TGTGCCTGGGGTTGGAGCGGGAGGGGCGGAACTGAAGCTTTCTTT.

CDR3 DNA: TGTGCCAGCATGACAGGGAACGACTATGGCTACACCTTC. Translating gives CASMTGNDYGYTF. The rearrangement joins TRBV6-1 to TRBJ1-2; the match to TRBD1 covers 7 bases. CDR1 is MNHNS and CDR2 is SASEGT in the germline V gene. Trimming at V came to 7 bases and at J to 3 bases, leaving 5 bases not matched to a gene. This CDR3 has 13 residues.